The present T cell receptor beta chain was sequenced within a study of T cell responses to AZD1222 COVID-19 vaccine. Study conclusions and caveats: Clonal diversity was possibly underestimated, and white British individuals and females predominated among donors. Epitopes outside B.1.351 and B.1.1.7 mutated regions reportedly drew nearly half of spike TCRs.

The protocol was immunoSEQ multiplex PCR, while the TCRdb copy is restricted to in-frame clones and leaves out a portion. The sample contains 100,000 to 150,000 clones, 85% to 90% of which appear only once. Investigators merged groups given second doses at roughly 4 or roughly 12 weeks. This clone was observed a single time. What it binds is unknown. The sample consisted of peripheral blood, taken 28 days after the second AZD1222 dose. This clonotype was obtained from an adult who received the AZD1222 COVID-19 vaccine.

The CDR3 DNA follows: TGTGCCAGCAGCTCACAGGGGGCAGTCTATGGCTACACCTTC. Its translation: CASSSQGAVYGYTF. This rearrangement joins TRBV2 to TRBJ1-2; 9 nucleotides match TRBD1. The CDR3 is 14 amino acids. The junction had 6 bases not matched to a gene; V was cut back by 6 bases and J by 4 bases. From germline, CDR1 is SNHLY and CDR2 FYNNEI.